This is a list of T cell receptor beta chains from one sample in a study of blood T cell repertoires in COVID-19. Data came from immunoSEQ multiplex PCR; TCRdb stores just in-frame clones and leaves some out. The sample shows a few hundred thousand clones, roughly four fifths of them seen only once. Sequencing used PBMCs or T cells enriched from blood (not recorded which). Source of these receptors: a man in his forties or fifties who had recovered from COVID-19. The CDR3 runs from the conserved cysteine through the conserved F or W. A D gene is named only where the DNA matches it firmly. Clone sizes are given selectively: once, few, many, or a class where the clone is expanded.

clone_size: few; v_call: TRBV7-2; d_call: -; j_call: TRBJ2-7; cdr3_aa: CASSPSPSYEQYF; cdr3_nt: TGTGCCAGCAGCCCCTCCCCCAGCTACGAGCAGTACTTC
clone_size: -; v_call: TRBV18; d_call: -; j_call: TRBJ1-3; cdr3_aa: CASSPPGGGNTIYF; cdr3_nt: TGTGCCAGCTCACCACCCGGCGGCGGAAACACCATATATTTT
clone_size: -; v_call: TRBV11-3; d_call: -; j_call: TRBJ2-6; cdr3_aa: CASSLVVQSGANVLTF; cdr3_nt: TGTGCCAGCAGCTTAGTAGTTCAATCTGGGGCCAACGTCCTGACTTTC
clone_size: -; v_call: TRBV7-2; d_call: TRBD1; j_call: TRBJ1-5; cdr3_aa: CASSLASTGTEQPQHF; cdr3_nt: TGTGCCAGCAGCTTAGCCTCGACAGGGACGGAACAGCCCCAGCATTTT
clone_size: -; v_call: TRBV19; d_call: TRBD1; j_call: TRBJ2-7; cdr3_aa: CASRRTGTGLVYEQYF; cdr3_nt: TGTGCCAGTAGGCGCACCGGGACAGGGTTGGTCTACGAGCAGTACTTC
clone_size: few; v_call: TRBV12-5; d_call: -; j_call: TRBJ2-5; cdr3_aa: CASGPIGNQETQYF; cdr3_nt: TGTGCTAGTGGTCCTATCGGGAACCAAGAGACCCAGTACTTC
clone_size: -; v_call: TRBV6-5; d_call: TRBD1; j_call: TRBJ1-1; cdr3_aa: CASSGRTGVNTEAFF; cdr3_nt: TGTGCCAGCAGCGGAAGAACAGGGGTGAACACTGAAGCTTTCTTT
clone_size: -; v_call: TRBV18; d_call: -; j_call: TRBJ2-5; cdr3_aa: CASSPQAEETQYF; cdr3_nt: TGTGCCAGCTCACCACAAGCTGAGGAGACCCAGTACTTC
clone_size: -; v_call: TRBV29-1; d_call: TRBD1; j_call: TRBJ2-5; cdr3_aa: CSVSLWTGGETQYF; cdr3_nt: TGCAGCGTCTCCCTCTGGACAGGGGGAGAGACCCAGTACTTC
clone_size: -; v_call: TRBV11-2; d_call: -; j_call: TRBJ2-7; cdr3_aa: CASSRPDRNYEQYF; cdr3_nt: TGTGCCAGCAGCCGCCCGGACAGAAACTACGAGCAGTACTTC
clone_size: -; v_call: TRBV24-1; d_call: -; j_call: TRBJ2-7; cdr3_aa: CATSDSAGTRSYEQYF; cdr3_nt: TGTGCCACCAGTGATTCAGCCGGGACAAGGTCCTACGAGCAGTACTTC
clone_size: -; v_call: TRBV9; d_call: -; j_call: TRBJ1-5; cdr3_aa: CASSVGSSNQPQHF; cdr3_nt: TGTGCCAGCAGCGTAGGTAGTAGCAATCAGCCCCAGCATTTT
clone_size: -; v_call: TRBV7-2; d_call: TRBD1; j_call: TRBJ1-1; cdr3_aa: CALDRGSVGTEAFF; cdr3_nt: TGTGCCCTCGACAGGGGGTCCGTGGGGACTGAAGCTTTCTTT